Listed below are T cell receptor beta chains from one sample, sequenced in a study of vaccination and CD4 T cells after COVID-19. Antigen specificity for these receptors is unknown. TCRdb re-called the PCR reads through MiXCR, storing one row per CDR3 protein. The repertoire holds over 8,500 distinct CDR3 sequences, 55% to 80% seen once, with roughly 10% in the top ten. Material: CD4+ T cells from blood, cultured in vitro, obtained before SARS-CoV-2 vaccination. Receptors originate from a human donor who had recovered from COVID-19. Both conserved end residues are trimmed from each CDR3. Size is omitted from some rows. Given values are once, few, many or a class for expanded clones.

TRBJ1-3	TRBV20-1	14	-	SAIPRDRVTGNTIY
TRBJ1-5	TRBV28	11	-	ASGLHGNQPQH
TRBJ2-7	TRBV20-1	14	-	SARDLGGAAPREQY
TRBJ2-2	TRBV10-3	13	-	AISPGQPNTGELF
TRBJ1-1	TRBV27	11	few	ASSLDRDTEAF
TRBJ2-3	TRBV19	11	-	ASRAGVTDTQY
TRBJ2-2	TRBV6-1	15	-	ASSGTSGAPSTGELF
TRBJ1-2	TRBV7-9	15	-	ASRASPPRDRGVSYT
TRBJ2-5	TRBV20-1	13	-	SAGWLAGDQETQY
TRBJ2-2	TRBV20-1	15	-	SASWVSGRVGTGELF
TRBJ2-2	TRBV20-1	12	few	SAGGLAGSGELF
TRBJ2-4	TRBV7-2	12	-	ASSPNVGANIQY